This T cell receptor (beta chain) was observed in a study of blood T cell repertoires in COVID-19. Original methodology: Nucleated cell number was recorded as an estimate derived from reference gene primer amplification. Sequenced by immunoSEQ multiplex PCR; TCRdb stores in-frame clones only, minus some. V and J calls and clone size follow that table, whereas D and trimming were derived from the DNA. The table has roughly 160,000 clones, more than 75% seen once. The TCR was taken from a man aged 50 to 60 who had recovered from COVID-19. The sample was peripheral blood.

The CDR3 loop reads CASSLTGSNTGELFF. Here the CDR3 DNA reads TGCGCCAGCAGCTTGACAGGATCGAACACCGGGGAGCTGTTTTTT. The chain carries TRBV5-1 and TRBJ2-2; tentative D call: TRBD1 (5 bases). Germline CDR1 and CDR2: SGHRS and YFSETQ. This CDR3 is 15 amino acids long. V lost 1 base and J lost 0, with 7 bases in between. The variable domain in full, completed from reference TRBV5-1 and TRBJ2-2, reads KAGVTQTPRYLIKTRGQQVTLSCSPISGHRSVSWYQQTPGQGLQFLFEYFSETQRNKGNFPGRFSGRQFSNSRSEMNVSTLELGDSALYLCASSLTGSNTGELFFGEGSRLTVL.